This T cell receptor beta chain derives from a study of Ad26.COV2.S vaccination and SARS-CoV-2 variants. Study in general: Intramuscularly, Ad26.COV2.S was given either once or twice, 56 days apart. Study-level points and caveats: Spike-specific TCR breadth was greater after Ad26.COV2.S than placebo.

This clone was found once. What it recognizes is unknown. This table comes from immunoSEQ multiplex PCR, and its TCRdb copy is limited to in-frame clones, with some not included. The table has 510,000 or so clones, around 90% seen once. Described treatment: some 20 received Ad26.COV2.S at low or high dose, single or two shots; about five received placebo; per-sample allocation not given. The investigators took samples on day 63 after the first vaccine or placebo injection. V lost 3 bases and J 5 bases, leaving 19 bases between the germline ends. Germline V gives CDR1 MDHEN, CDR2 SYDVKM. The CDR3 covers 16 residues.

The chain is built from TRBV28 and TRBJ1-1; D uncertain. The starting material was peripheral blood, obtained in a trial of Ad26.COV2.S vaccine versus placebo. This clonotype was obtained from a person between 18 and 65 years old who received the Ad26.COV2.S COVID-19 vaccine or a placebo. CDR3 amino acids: CASSFSQAPLGTEAFF. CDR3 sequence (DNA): TGTGCCAGCAGTTTTTCGCAGGCCCCGTTGGGTACTGAAGCTTTCTTT.